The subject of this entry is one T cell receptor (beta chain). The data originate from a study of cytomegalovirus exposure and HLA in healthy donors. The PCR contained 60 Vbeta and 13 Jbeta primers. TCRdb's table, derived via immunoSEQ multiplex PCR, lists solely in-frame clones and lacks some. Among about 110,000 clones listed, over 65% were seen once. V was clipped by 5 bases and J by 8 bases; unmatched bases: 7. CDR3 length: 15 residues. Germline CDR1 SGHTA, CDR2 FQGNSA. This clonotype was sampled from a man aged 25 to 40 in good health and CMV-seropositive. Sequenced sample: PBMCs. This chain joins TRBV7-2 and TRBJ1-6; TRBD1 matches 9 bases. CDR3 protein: CASSGGTGFDSPLHF. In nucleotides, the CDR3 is TGTGCCAGCAGCGGAGGGACAGGGTTTGATTCACCCCTCCACTTT.